This TCR beta chain is from a study of Ad26.COV2.S vaccination and SARS-CoV-2 variants. Study context: Administration of Ad26.COV2.S was intramuscular, either once or twice 56 days apart.

Clones were read by immunoSEQ multiplex PCR, and TCRdb kept only the in-frame ones, dropping some. The sample holds roughly 680,000 clones, 89% seen once. The treatment was: 19 received Ad26.COV2.S at low or high dose, single or two shots; 5 received placebo; per-sample allocation not given. At day 63 after the first vaccine or placebo injection, samples were drawn. The donor's status was that of an adult aged 18-55 years in Boston. Germline V gene sequence: CDR1 DFQATT, CDR2 SNEGSKA (reference sequence). The CDR3 contains 11 residues. Trimming took off 6 bases at V and 5 bases at J, with 8 bases between the two ends. To note about this clone: Antigen: not known.

Broader study findings: Following vaccination, spike-specific CD8+ and CD4+ T cell responses reportedly exhibited substantial breadth.

The V call is TRBV20-1, the J call TRBJ2-1; D might be TRBD2 (6 bases). The sequence was obtained from a person between 18 and 59 years old who received the Ad26.COV2.S COVID-19 vaccine or a placebo. The material sequenced was peripheral blood, taken in a trial of Ad26.COV2.S vaccine versus placebo. The CDR3 protein is CSAGGNNEQFF. The CDR3 DNA is TGCAGTGCCGGGGGAAACAATGAGCAGTTCTTC.